These 27 T cell receptor beta chains were sequenced from one sample in a study of CD8 T cells in Susac syndrome. Random-hexamer reverse transcription was applied to roughly 0.5 to 1 ug RNA. TCRdb re-called the immunoSEQ multiplex PCR reads with MiXCR, one entry per CDR3 protein. The profile covers roughly 220,000 distinct CDR3 sequences, with about 94% appearing a single time and around 0.16% taken by the ten largest. Sequenced input: CD4+ T cells from PBMCs. The receptors were sampled from a human donor with Susac syndrome.

The V and J genes are TRBV4-2 and TRBJ1-1; D is uncertain. Between the trimmed V and J ends, which lost 5 bases and 1 base, there was a span of 8 bases. CDR1 and CDR2 from the germline V gene are LGHNA and YNFKEQ. CDR3 size: 13 residues. The CDR3 region has the DNA TGTGCCAGCAGCGCCTGGAAGAACACTGAAGCTTTCTTT. Protein product: CASSAWKNTEAFF.

The chain uses TRBV11-2 and TRBJ1-4, with a tentative D call TRBD1 (5 bases). This CDR3 is 16 amino acids long. Trimming shortened V by 5 bases and J by 8 bases, and 21 bases separated the two germline ends. Germline V lookup: CDR1 SGHAT, CDR2 FQNNGV. CDR3 residues: CASSPDLNGAGEKLFF. In nucleotides, the CDR3 is TGTGCCAGCAGCCCAGACTTAAATGGGGCAGGGGAAAAACTGTTTTTT.

The chain uses TRBV7-9 and TRBJ2-1, with D perhaps matching TRBD1 (5 bases). The CDR3 spans 15 residues. Germline CDR1 SEHNR, CDR2 FQNEAQ (reference sequence). The V end was cut by 2 bases, the J end by 4 bases, with 12 bases between. CDR3 sequence reads: CASSLLQGRYNEQFF. The CDR3 region has the DNA TGTGCCAGCAGCTTACTTCAGGGAAGGTACAATGAGCAGTTCTTC.

V and J are TRBV7-2 and TRBJ1-5; 8 bases match TRBD1. The J segment lost 5 bases and the V segment lost 5 bases, leaving 8 bases of the junction unmatched. The CDR3 covers 15 residues. Germline CDR1 SGHTA, CDR2 FQGNSA. CDR3: CASSEDGQGYQPQHF. The CDR3 bases are TGTGCCAGCAGCGAGGATGGACAGGGTTATCAGCCCCAGCATTTT.

The gene calls are TRBV5-1 and TRBJ1-1; D uncertain. The V gene's germline CDR1 is SGHRS and CDR2 YFSETQ. The CDR3 is made up of 15 amino acids. The V gene lost 4 bases and the J gene lost 4 bases, with 17 bases spanning the gap. The CDR3 reads CASSLQTARTTEAFF. CDR3 sequence (DNA): TGCGCCAGCAGCCTCCAGACCGCCAGGACCACTGAAGCTTTCTTT.

The chain carries TRBV20-1 and TRBJ1-3; tentatively, D is TRBD1 (6 bases). Trimming left V 4 bases short and J 4 bases short, with 8 bases between. CDR3 length: 12 residues. Germline V CDR1 and CDR2: DFQATT, SNEGSKA (reference sequence). CDR3 sequence: CSAKGGGNTIYF. The CDR3 region has the DNA TGCAGTGCTAAGGGGGGCGGAAACACCATATATTTT.

The chain couples TRBV6-6 to TRBJ2-1; perhaps TRBD1 as D (5 bases). V was clipped by 7 bases and J by 12 bases, with 19 bases between them. This CDR3 has 13 residues. Germline V lookup: CDR1 MNHNY, CDR2 SVGAGI (reference sequence). In DNA form, the CDR3 reads TGTGCCAGCACCGCGATCCAGGGCCAGGGGCAGTTCTTC. This sequence encodes CASTAIQGQGQFF.

V and J are TRBV12-3 or TRBV12-4 and TRBJ2-3; unclear D gene. This CDR3 spans 11 amino acids. V lost 2 bases and J lost 8, with 5 bases in between. CDR3 DNA sequence: TGTGCCAGCAGTTTATCGGGTACGCAGTATTTT. It yields the protein CASSLSGTQYF.

This chain uses TRBV29-1 with TRBJ2-7; a possible D gene is TRBD2 (7 bases). The V end was cut by 1 base, the J end by 2 bases, with 9 bases between. CDR3 length equals 13 residues. CDR1 and CDR2 from the germline V gene are SQVTM and ANQGSEA. CDR3 nucleotides: TGCAGCGTTGAAGGGGAGGGGGCCTACGAGCAGTACTTC. Protein sequence: CSVEGEGAYEQYF.

The chain has TRBV20-1 and TRBJ2-1; D is unclear. From germline, CDR1 is DFQATT and CDR2 SNEGSKA (reference sequence). This CDR3 has 14 amino acids. V dropped 5 bases and J dropped 9 bases, with 20 bases sitting between them. CDR3 in amino acids: CSAHRSSAPREQFF. The CDR3 DNA sequence: TGCAGTGCTCACCGTTCAAGCGCCCCTCGTGAGCAGTTCTTC.

This clonotype was observed a single time. The chain has TRBV2 and TRBJ2-4, with no clear D. V lost 5 bases to trimming and J lost 8 bases, with 10 bases between them. The CDR3 is 12 residues long. Germline V gives CDR1 SNHLY, CDR2 FYNNEI. The CDR3 nucleotides read TGTGCCAGCAGTAGCCGGGCGCACATTCAGTACTTC. This translates into CASSSRAHIQYF.

V is TRBV30 and J is TRBJ1-2; D gene unclear. This CDR3 is 12 amino acids long. The ends were cut back, 5 bases at V and 5 bases at J, with 12 bases in the middle. Germline V lookup: CDR1 GTSNPN, CDR2 SVGIG (reference sequence). The CDR3 is CAWDGISYGYTF. DNA of the CDR3: TGTGCCTGGGACGGGATATCTTATGGCTACACCTTC. Full variable domain (missing parts from reference TRBV30 and TRBJ1-2): SQTIHQWPATLVQPVGSPLSLECTVEGTSNPNLYWYRQAAGRGLQLLFYSVGIGQISSEVPQNLSASRPQDRQFILSSKKLLLSDSGFYLCAWDGISYGYTFGSGTRLTVV.

The sample holds one count of this clonotype. This chain joins TRBV9 and TRBJ1-2; 9 bases fit TRBD1. Unmatched junction bases numbered 9, after V lost 4 bases and J lost 8 bases. Germline V CDR1 and CDR2: SGDLS, YYNGEE. The CDR3 consists of 14 residues. The CDR3 sequence: CASSSDRGVGGYTF. As DNA, the CDR3 is TGTGCCAGCAGCTCAGACAGGGGGGTCGGAGGCTACACCTTC.

V usage is TRBV19 and J usage is TRBJ1-2; D perhaps matches TRBD1 (5 bases). From germline, CDR1 is LNHDA and CDR2 SQIVND (reference sequence). The CDR3 runs 16 residues. Trimming left V 5 bases short and J 2 bases short, with 18 bases between. CDR3 residues: CASSFGTLKGNYGYTF. The CDR3 region has the DNA TGTGCCAGTAGTTTCGGGACCCTAAAGGGAAACTATGGCTACACCTTC.

V and J are TRBV15 and TRBJ2-1; a weak D match, TRBD1 (6 bases). The CDR3 is 15 residues long. Germline V gene data show CDR1 as LNHNV and CDR2 as YYDKDF (reference sequence). Trimming cost V 0 bases and J 6 bases, with 12 bases left between them. The CDR3 here is CATSRDPVRGNEQFF. The CDR3 coding sequence is TGTGCCACCAGCAGAGATCCCGTCAGGGGCAATGAGCAGTTCTTC. Drawing the rest from reference TRBV15 and TRBJ2-1, the complete variable domain is DAMVIQNPRYQVTQFGKPVTLSCSQTLNHNVMYWYQQKSSQAPKLLFHYYDKDFNNEADTPDNFQSRRPNTSFCFLDIRSPGLGDTAMYLCATSRDPVRGNEQFFGPGTRLTVL.

V is TRBV29-1 and J is TRBJ2-5; possible D gene TRBD1, 5 bases. The CDR3 totals 14 residues. V was clipped by 0 bases and J by 2 bases, with 10 bases between them. Germline lookup yields CDR1 SQVTM and CDR2 ANQGSEA. CDR3 DNA: TGCAGCGTTGAAGATCAGGCAGGGCAAGAGACCCAGTACTTC. Its translation is CSVEDQAGQETQYF.

The V gene is TRBV9, the J gene TRBJ1-2; TRBD1 might be the D (5 bases). V lost 0 bases and J 8 bases, leaving 14 bases between the germline ends. The CDR3 length is 14 residues. Germline CDR1 is SGDLS and CDR2 is YYNGEE. CDR3 sequence reads: CASSVEGRVGGYTF. For the CDR3, the DNA is TGTGCCAGCAGCGTAGAAGGCAGGGTAGGGGGCTACACCTTC.

The chain is built from TRBV7-8 and TRBJ2-7; D remains unclear. This CDR3 contains 14 residues. The germline V gene encodes CDR1 SGHVS and CDR2 FQNEAQ. V lost 0 bases to trimming and J lost 3 bases, with 9 bases between them. The CDR3 nucleotides read TGTGCCAGCAGCTTAGCGCACAGAAACTACGAGCAGTACTTC. Protein sequence: CASSLAHRNYEQYF.

This sequence joins TRBV28 and TRBJ2-3, with TRBD2 matching over 10 bases. Germline V gene lookup returns CDR1 MDHEN and CDR2 SYDVKM. This CDR3 contains 14 residues. After removal of 8 bases from V and 6 bases from J, the junction contained 8 bases not matched to a gene. This CDR3 is CASHSGGSGDTQYF. CDR3 DNA: TGTGCCAGCCATAGCGGGGGGAGCGGGGATACGCAGTATTTT.

The genes are TRBV25-1 and TRBJ2-3; tentatively, D is TRBD1 (6 bases). V dropped 3 bases and J dropped 3 bases, with 10 bases sitting between them. Germline CDR1 reads MGHDK; CDR2 reads SYGVNS. The CDR3 runs 14 residues. CDR3 amino acids: CASSDNRATDTQYF. The CDR3 DNA follows: TGTGCCAGCAGTGACAACAGGGCGACAGATACGCAGTATTTT.

The V call is TRBV20-1, the J call TRBJ2-7; 8 nucleotides align to TRBD1. V lost 5 bases, J lost 1 base, and 7 bases stayed unmatched. CDR3 length: 14 amino acids. Germline loops: CDR1 DFQATT, CDR2 SNEGSKA (reference sequence). CDR3 residues: CSAERTGNSYEQYF. The CDR3, as DNA: TGCAGTGCTGAGAGGACAGGGAATTCCTACGAGCAGTACTTC.

The chain joins TRBV4-2 to TRBJ2-7, with 9 bases that match TRBD1. V shed 8 bases, J shed 4 bases, and the junction held 6 bases outside the gene matches. The CDR3 sequence is 13 residues long. In germline, CDR1 is LGHNA, CDR2 YNFKEQ. CDR3 region: CASSGTGLYEQYF. CDR3 bases: TGTGCCAGCTCGGGGACAGGGCTTTACGAGCAGTACTTC.

This sequence joins TRBV4-2 and TRBJ2-1; the D gene is possibly TRBD2 (6 bases). Germline V gives CDR1 LGHNA, CDR2 YNFKEQ. The CDR3 runs 15 residues. Trimming took off 0 bases at V and 8 bases at J, with 14 bases between the two ends. CDR3 coding DNA: TGTGCCAGCAGCCAAGAAGGATTAGCGGACTATGAGCAGTTCTTC. It specifies CASSQEGLADYEQFF.

The chain recombines TRBV5-4 with TRBJ2-3, with TRBD2 identical over 10 bases. Looked up from germline, CDR1 is SGHNT and CDR2 is YYREEE (reference sequence). V dropped 1 base and J dropped 4; count of bases not matched to a gene: 3. The CDR3 length is 15 residues. CDR3 sequence: CASSLSGGAADTQYF. In nucleotides, the CDR3 is TGTGCCAGCAGCTTGAGCGGGGGGGCCGCAGATACGCAGTATTTT.

The chain uses TRBV12-3 or TRBV12-4 and TRBJ2-3; weak D call: TRBD2 (6 bases). The germline V and J ends were trimmed by 5 bases and 6 bases, with 15 bases remaining between them. The CDR3 covers 14 residues. CDR3 DNA sequence: TGTGCCAGCAGTCCCGGGACTCTACCCGATACGCAGTATTTT. Amino acids: CASSPGTLPDTQYF.

The chain has TRBV20-1 and TRBJ2-5; possibly TRBD1 for D (6 bases). This CDR3 is built from 14 residues. V dropped 3 bases and J dropped 1 base, with 12 bases sitting between them. Germline loops: CDR1 DFQATT, CDR2 SNEGSKA (reference sequence). The CDR3 here is CSASVRGGQETQYF. CDR3 DNA sequence: TGCAGTGCTAGTGTACGAGGGGGCCAAGAGACCCAGTACTTC.

The genes are TRBV5-1 and TRBJ1-1; the D is unclear. V dropped 1 base and J dropped 0 bases, with 7 bases sitting between them. The CDR3 is made up of 14 amino acids. Germline assignment: CDR1 SGHRS and CDR2 YFSETQ. CDR3 loop: CASSLWSMNTEAFF. The CDR3 coding sequence is TGCGCCAGCAGCTTGTGGTCCATGAACACTGAAGCTTTCTTT.